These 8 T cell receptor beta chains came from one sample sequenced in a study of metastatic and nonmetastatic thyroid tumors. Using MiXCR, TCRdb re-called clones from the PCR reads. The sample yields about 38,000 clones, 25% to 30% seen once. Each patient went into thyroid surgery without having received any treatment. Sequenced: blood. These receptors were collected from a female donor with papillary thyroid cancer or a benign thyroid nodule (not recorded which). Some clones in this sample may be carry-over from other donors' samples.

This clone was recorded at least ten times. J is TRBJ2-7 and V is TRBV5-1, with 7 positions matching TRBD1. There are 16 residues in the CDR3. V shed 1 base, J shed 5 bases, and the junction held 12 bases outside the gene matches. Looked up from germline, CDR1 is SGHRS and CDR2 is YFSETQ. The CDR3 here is CASSLTLGQYTHEQYF. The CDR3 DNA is TGCGCCAGCAGCTTGACGCTGGGACAGTACACCCACGAGCAGTACTTC.

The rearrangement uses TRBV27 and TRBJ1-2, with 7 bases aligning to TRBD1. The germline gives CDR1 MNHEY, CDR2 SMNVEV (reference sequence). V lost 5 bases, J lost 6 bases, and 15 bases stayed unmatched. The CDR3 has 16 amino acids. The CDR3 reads CASSDRGQTARNGYTF. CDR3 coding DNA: TGTGCCAGCAGTGATCGGGGACAGACCGCTAGGAATGGCTACACCTTC.

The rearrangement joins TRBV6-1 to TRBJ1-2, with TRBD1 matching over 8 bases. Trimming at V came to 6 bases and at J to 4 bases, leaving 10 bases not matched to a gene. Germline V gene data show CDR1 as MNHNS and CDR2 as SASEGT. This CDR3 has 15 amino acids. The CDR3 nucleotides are TGTGCCAGCAGCTTTGGACAGGGAATGAGCTATGGCTACACCTTC. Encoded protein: CASSFGQGMSYGYTF.

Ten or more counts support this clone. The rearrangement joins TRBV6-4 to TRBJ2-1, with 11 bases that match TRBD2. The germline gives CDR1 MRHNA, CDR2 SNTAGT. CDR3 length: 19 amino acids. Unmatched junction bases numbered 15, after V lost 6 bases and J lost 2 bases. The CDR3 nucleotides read TGTGCCAGCAGACCCGACACTAGCGGGGGCCCACGCCCCTACAATGAGCAGTTCTTC. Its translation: CASRPDTSGGPRPYNEQFF.

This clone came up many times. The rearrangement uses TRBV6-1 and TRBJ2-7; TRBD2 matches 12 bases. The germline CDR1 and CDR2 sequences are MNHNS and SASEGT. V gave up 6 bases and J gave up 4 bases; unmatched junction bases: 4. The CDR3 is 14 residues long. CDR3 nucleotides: TGTGCCAGCAGCCCGACTAGCGGGGGTTACGAGCAGTACTTC. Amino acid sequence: CASSPTSGGYEQYF.

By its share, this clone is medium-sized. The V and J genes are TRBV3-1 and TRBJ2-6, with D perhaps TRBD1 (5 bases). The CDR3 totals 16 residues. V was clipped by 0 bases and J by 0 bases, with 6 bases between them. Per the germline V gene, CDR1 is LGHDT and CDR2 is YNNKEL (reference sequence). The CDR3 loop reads CASSQDQGSGANVLTF. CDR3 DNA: TGTGCCAGCAGCCAAGACCAGGGCTCTGGGGCCAACGTCCTGACTTTC.

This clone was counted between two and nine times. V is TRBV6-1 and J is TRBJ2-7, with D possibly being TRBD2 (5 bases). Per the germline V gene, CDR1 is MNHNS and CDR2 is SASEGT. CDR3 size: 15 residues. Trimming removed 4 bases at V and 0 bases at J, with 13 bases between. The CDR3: CASSASYGSSYEQYF. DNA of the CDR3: TGTGCCAGCAGTGCCTCCTATGGGAGCTCCTACGAGCAGTACTTC.

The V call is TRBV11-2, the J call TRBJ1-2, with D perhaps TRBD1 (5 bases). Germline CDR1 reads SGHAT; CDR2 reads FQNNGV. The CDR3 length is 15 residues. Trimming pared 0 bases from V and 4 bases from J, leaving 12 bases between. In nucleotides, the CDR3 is TGTGCCAGCAGCTTAGATCACGGGGGGAGCTATGGCTACACCTTC. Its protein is CASSLDHGGSYGYTF. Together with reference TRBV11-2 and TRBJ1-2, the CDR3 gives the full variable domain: EAGVAQSPRYKIIEKRQSVAFWCNPISGHATLYWYQQILGQGPKLLIQFQNNGVVDDSQLPKDRFSAERLKGVDSTLKIQPAKLEDSAVYLCASSLDHGGSYGYTFGSGTRLTVV.